Presented here are 18 T cell receptor beta chains from one specimen sequenced in a study of shared clonotypes between healthy human individuals. Using immunoSEQ multiplex PCR, the repertoire was profiled, and TCRdb retains in-frame clones only, with some absent. Altogether around 2,100,000 clones are present, approximately 95% being singletons, with the ten largest covering around 1.2%. Naive CD8 cells lacked CD45RO, underwent positive selection for CCR7 and left out terminally differentiated effector memory CD45RA+ cells. The sequencing sample was made of naive CD8+ T cells sorted from blood. These TCRs come from a man younger than 35 in good health.

The CDR3 spells CASSELYEEQYF. In DNA, the CDR3 is TGCGCCAGCAGTGAGTTATATGAAGAGCAGTACTTC. This chain links TRBV10-2 with TRBJ2-7; D gene unclear. Trimming left V 1 base short and J 7 bases short, with 8 bases between. The CDR3 has 12 amino acids. The germline CDR1 and CDR2 sequences are WSHSY and SAAADI.

The rearrangement links TRBV7-9 to TRBJ2-4; TRBD1 is a possible D gene (7 bases). Trimming pared 8 bases from V and 2 bases from J, leaving 16 bases between. Looked up from germline, CDR1 is SEHNR and CDR2 is FQNEAQ (reference sequence). The CDR3 is made up of 15 amino acids. CDR3 in DNA: TGTGCCAGCGCGGGACCAGGGGGGTCCAAAAACATTCAGTACTTC. Encoded protein: CASAGPGGSKNIQYF.

This clone appeared a single time. The V call is TRBV4-1, the J call TRBJ1-1, with TRBD1 as a possible D gene (5 bases). The germline V gene has CDR1 MGHRA and CDR2 YSYEKL. V was cut by 1 base and J by 5 bases, with 11 bases left in between. The length of the CDR3 is 14 residues. In DNA form, the CDR3 reads TGCGCCAGCAGCCAAGTTCAGGGTCCGACTGAAGCTTTCTTT. This gives the protein CASSQVQGPTEAFF.

The V call is TRBV5-4, the J call TRBJ2-2; 8 positions agree with TRBD1. Trimming took 4 bases from V and 2 from J; bases not matched to a gene: 4. The CDR3 has 15 residues. Germline loops: CDR1 SGHNT, CDR2 YYREEE (reference sequence). This CDR3 is CASSEGQVNTGELFF. The CDR3 DNA sequence: TGTGCCAGCAGCGAGGGACAGGTTAACACCGGGGAGCTGTTTTTT.

The chain has TRBV5-1 and TRBJ2-1, with 7 bases lining up with TRBD2. The trim removed 0 bases at V and 5 bases at J, leaving 11 bases unmatched. In germline, CDR1 is SGHRS, CDR2 YFSETQ. The CDR3 spans 17 residues. The CDR3 region has the DNA TGCGCCAGCAGCTTGGCGGAAATTGGGAGGGTCCACAATGAGCAGTTCTTC. It translates to CASSLAEIGRVHNEQFF.

This clone was counted a single time. V usage is TRBV7-9 and J usage is TRBJ2-3, with D possibly matching TRBD1 (5 bases). The germline V and J ends were trimmed by 5 bases and 0 bases, with 12 bases remaining between them. Germline V CDR1 and CDR2: SEHNR, FQNEAQ (reference sequence). The CDR3 is made up of 15 amino acids. The CDR3 bases are TGTGCCAGCAGCCCCGACAGAGCTAGCACAGATACGCAGTATTTT. Encoded protein: CASSPDRASTDTQYF.

The V call is TRBV6-5, the J call TRBJ2-5; 8 bases align to TRBD1. V was clipped by 6 bases and J by 5 bases; unmatched bases: 8. CDR1 and CDR2 from the germline V gene are MNHEY and SVGAGI. The CDR3 runs to 14 residues. CDR3 in DNA: TGTGCCAGCAGCGTATCAGGGGGCGCGGAGACCCAGTACTTC. Translation gives CASSVSGGAETQYF.

The chain carries TRBV4-2 and TRBJ1-6, with D unresolved. The V gene's germline CDR1 is LGHNA and CDR2 YNFKEQ. V was clipped by 0 bases and J by 9 bases, with 6 bases between them. The CDR3 sequence is 13 residues long. CDR3 in amino acids: CASSQDRSSPLHF. In DNA form, the CDR3 reads TGTGCCAGCAGCCAAGACAGGTCTTCACCCCTCCACTTT.

This chain links TRBV15 with TRBJ2-7, with 8 bases matching TRBD2. This CDR3 has 13 residues. V gave up 4 bases and J gave up 7 bases; unmatched junction bases: 6. CDR1 LNHNV and CDR2 YYDKDF come from the germline V gene (reference sequence). Written as DNA, the CDR3 is TGTGCCACCAGCAAAGCGGGAGACGGTGAGCAGTACTTC. Protein sequence: CATSKAGDGEQYF.

This clone is a singleton in its sample. The chain couples TRBV6-6 to TRBJ1-1; D uncertain. V was clipped by 6 bases and J by 1 base, with 6 bases between them. This CDR3 has 12 amino acids. The germline gives CDR1 MNHNY, CDR2 SVGAGI (reference sequence). CDR3 DNA: TGTGCCAGCAGCCCAAAGAACACTGAAGCTTTCTTT. Encoded protein: CASSPKNTEAFF.

The rearrangement uses TRBV28 and TRBJ2-7; D possibly matches TRBD1 or TRBD2 (6 bases each). Trimming took off 3 bases at V and 5 bases at J, with 14 bases between the two ends. This CDR3 spans 14 amino acids. Per germline, CDR1 MDHEN and CDR2 SYDVKM. CDR3 protein: CASSFEGGPNEQYF. The CDR3 DNA reads as TGTGCCAGCAGTTTCGAAGGGGGGCCGAACGAGCAGTACTTC.

This clone occurred a few times. Other DNA sequences in this sample translate to the same CDR3. The chain joins TRBV14 to TRBJ2-7, with D perhaps matching TRBD1 (6 bases). The germline CDR1 and CDR2 sequences are SGHDN and FVKESK. This CDR3 is built from 13 residues. The V and J ends lost 2 bases and 3 bases respectively, with 8 bases between them. CDR3 nucleotides: TGTGCCAGCAGCCAACTGGACAGCTACGAGCAGTACTTC. It encodes CASSQLDSYEQYF.

V usage is TRBV7-9 and J usage is TRBJ2-7; 7 nucleotides line up with TRBD1. Germline assignment: CDR1 SEHNR and CDR2 FQNEAQ (reference sequence). The CDR3 totals 15 residues. Trimming cost V 0 bases and J 1 base; bases outside gene matches: 3. The CDR3 protein is CASSLAGDRSYEQYF. As DNA, the CDR3 is TGTGCCAGCAGCTTAGCGGGGGACAGATCCTACGAGCAGTACTTC.

This clone was observed once. This rearrangement joins TRBV5-4 to TRBJ2-3; D is perhaps TRBD1 (6 bases). This CDR3 comprises 15 residues. Per germline, CDR1 SGHNT and CDR2 YYREEE (reference sequence). Trimming removed 0 bases at V and 2 bases at J, with 10 bases between. The CDR3, as DNA: TGTGCCAGCAGCTTGGGGGCAGGGGCCACAGATACGCAGTATTTT. It translates to CASSLGAGATDTQYF.

The chain is built from TRBV4-1 and TRBJ2-7; D is ambiguous. Germline assignment: CDR1 MGHRA and CDR2 YSYEKL. The CDR3 covers 14 residues. V was cut by 3 bases and J by 0 bases, with 9 bases left in between. This CDR3 reads CASSHKQYSYEQYF. The DNA of the CDR3 is TGCGCCAGCAGCCACAAACAGTACTCCTACGAGCAGTACTTC.

This clone occurred once. V is TRBV6-6 and J is TRBJ1-4, with D maybe TRBD1 (6 bases). V dropped 11 bases and J dropped 7 bases, with 17 bases sitting between them. This CDR3 spans 13 amino acids. Germline lookup yields CDR1 MNHNY and CDR2 SVGAGI (reference sequence). The CDR3 region is CAGADQGSEKLFF. In nucleotides, the CDR3 is TGTGCCGGGGCCGATCAGGGGTCTGAAAAACTGTTTTTT.

The genes are TRBV9 and TRBJ2-5; the D call may be TRBD1 or TRBD2 (5 bases each). The V end was cut by 4 bases, the J end by 0 bases, with 13 bases between. The CDR3 has 15 amino acids. Germline assignment: CDR1 SGDLS and CDR2 YYNGEE. Here the CDR3 reads CASSRDGVYQETQYF. Written as DNA, the CDR3 is TGTGCCAGCAGCCGGGACGGAGTTTACCAAGAGACCCAGTACTTC.

The V gene is TRBV27, the J gene TRBJ2-1; 10 positions agree with TRBD2. Germline CDR1 reads MNHEY; CDR2 reads SMNVEV (reference sequence). Trimming at V came to 5 bases and at J to 10 bases, leaving 5 bases not matched to a gene. The CDR3 consists of 13 residues. CDR3 DNA: TGTGCCAGCAGTACCCCGGGACTAGCGGAGCAGTTCTTC. Translating gives CASSTPGLAEQFF.